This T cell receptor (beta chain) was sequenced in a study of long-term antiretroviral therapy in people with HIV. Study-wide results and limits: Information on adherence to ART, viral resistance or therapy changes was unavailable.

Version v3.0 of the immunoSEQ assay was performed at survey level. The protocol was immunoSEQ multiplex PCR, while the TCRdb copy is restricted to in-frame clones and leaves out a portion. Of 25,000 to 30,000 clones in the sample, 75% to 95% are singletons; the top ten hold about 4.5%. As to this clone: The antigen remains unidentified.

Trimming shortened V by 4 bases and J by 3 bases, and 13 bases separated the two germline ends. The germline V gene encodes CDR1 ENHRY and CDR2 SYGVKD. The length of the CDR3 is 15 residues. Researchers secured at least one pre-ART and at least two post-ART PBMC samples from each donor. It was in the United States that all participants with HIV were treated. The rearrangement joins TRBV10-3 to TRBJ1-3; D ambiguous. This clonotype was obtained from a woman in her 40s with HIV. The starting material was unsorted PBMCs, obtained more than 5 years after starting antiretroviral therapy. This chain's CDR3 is CAISAGRGNGNTIYF. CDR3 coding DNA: TGTGCCATCAGTGCCGGACGAGGAAATGGAAACACCATATATTTT.